This T cell receptor beta chain was identified in a study of blood T cell repertoires in COVID-19. About the research overall: Whether acute or convalescent, the COVID-19 samples came from the United States, Italy and Spain. The analysed material was cDNA or gDNA that came from T cells, B-cell-depleted T cells, or PBMCs.

A Seattle source enrolled patients during active infection and followed them longitudinally. In the source study's methods: Quantification of nucleated cells was approximated via reference gene primer amplification. The table came from immunoSEQ multiplex PCR; TCRdb's copy has only in-frame clones and leaves some out. D and trimming come from the DNA, and the V and J calls and clone size come from that table. The data show over 150,000 clones, roughly 80% seen once. The receptor was isolated from a woman over 75 with COVID-19, enrolled during active disease. The sequenced material came from peripheral blood.

CDR3: CASSLALGPGKAFF. The DNA for the CDR3 is TGCGCCAGCAGCTTGGCCTTAGGCCCGGGGAAGGCTTTCTTT. The chain employs TRBV5-1 and TRBJ1-1, with D unclear. This CDR3 is 14 amino acids long. Germline V gives CDR1 SGHRS, CDR2 YFSETQ. Trimming took off 0 bases at V and 11 bases at J, with 17 bases between the two ends.